This TCR beta chain is drawn from a study of blood T cells in healthy people across ages. Whole-study findings and limits: Relative to aged donors, long-lived donors carried more naive CD4+ cells and displayed higher diversity.

Primed by a sample-barcoded 5' primer and a J-beta primer mix, a second PCR proceeded for about 6 to 11 cycles. A single record per CDR3 protein comes from TCRdb applying MiXCR to the 5' RACE reads. Among 780,000 or so distinct CDR3 sequences, around three fifths were seen once, and the ten largest hold under 30%. The length of the CDR3 is 16 residues. Germline CDR1 is SEHNR and CDR2 is FQNEAQ (reference sequence). V lost 1 base, J lost 5 bases, and 17 bases lay in between. This clonotype showed up just a few times. Its antigen is not known. A minimum of 7 million PBMCs was isolated per sample. The sequenced material came from blood. V is TRBV7-9 and J is TRBJ1-2; D might be TRBD1 (5 bases). This clonotype was sampled from a man between 35 and 55 years old in good health. The CDR3 DNA sequence: TGTGCCAGCAGCTTAGAGCGGCTCGGCCCAGGGTATGGCTACACCTTC. Translation: CASSLERLGPGYGYTF.